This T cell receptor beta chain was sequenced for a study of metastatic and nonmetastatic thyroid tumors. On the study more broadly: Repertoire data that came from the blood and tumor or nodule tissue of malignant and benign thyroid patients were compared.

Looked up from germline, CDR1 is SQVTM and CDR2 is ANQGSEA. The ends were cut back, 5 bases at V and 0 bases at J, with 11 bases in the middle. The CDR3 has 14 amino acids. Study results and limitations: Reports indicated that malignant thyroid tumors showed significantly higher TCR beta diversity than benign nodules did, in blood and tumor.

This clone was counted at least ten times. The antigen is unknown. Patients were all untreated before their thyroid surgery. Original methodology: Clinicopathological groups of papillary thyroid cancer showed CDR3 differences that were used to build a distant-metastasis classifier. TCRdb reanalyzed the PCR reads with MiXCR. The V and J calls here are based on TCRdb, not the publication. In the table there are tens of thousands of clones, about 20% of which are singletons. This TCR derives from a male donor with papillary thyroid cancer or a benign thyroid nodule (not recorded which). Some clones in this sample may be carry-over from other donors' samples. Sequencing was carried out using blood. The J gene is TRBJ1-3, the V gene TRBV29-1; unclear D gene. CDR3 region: CSVSHGNSGNTIYF. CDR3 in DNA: TGCAGCGTTTCTCACGGTAACTCTGGAAACACCATATATTTT.